These T cell receptor beta chains were read from a single sample in a study of blood T cell repertoires in COVID-19. The table came from immunoSEQ multiplex PCR; TCRdb's copy has only in-frame clones and leaves some out. The sample holds more than 250,000 clones; approximately 89% are singletons and the top ten take more than 0.95%. Sequencing was carried out using PBMCs or T cells enriched from blood (not recorded which). The receptors derive from a middle-aged woman with acute COVID-19. The CDR3 runs from the conserved cysteine through the conserved F or W. The order of the fields is CDR3 DNA, CDR3 protein, J gene, D gene, clone size, V gene. The D gene is left open where the match is weak. For some rows the clone size is stated as once, few or many, or as a class when expanded; others skip it.

TGTGCCAGCAGCTGGGACAGGGAGCATCAGCCCCAGCATTTT CASSWDREHQPQHF TRBJ1-5 TRBD1 - TRBV7-2
TGTGCCAGCAGTGAACCCCCCGGGGGGTACAATGAGCAGTTCTTC CASSEPPGGYNEQFF TRBJ2-1 TRBD2 once TRBV2
TGTGCCAGCAGGGGACAGGGGAGCTATGGCTACACCTTC CASRGQGSYGYTF TRBJ1-2 TRBD1 once TRBV7-8
TGTGCCAGCGAAGGGGGGGCGCTTGGCTACACCTTC CASEGGALGYTF TRBJ1-2 - - TRBV6-5
TGCAGCGGAGGGACAGGGGGTGAAGCTTTCTTT CSGGTGGEAFF TRBJ1-1 TRBD1 - TRBV29-1
TGTGCCAGCAGTTCCCAGACTAACTATGGCTACACCTTC CASSSQTNYGYTF TRBJ1-2 - - TRBV27
TGTGCCAGCAGTTTACCCAGGGGGCGTGATTCACCCCTCCACTTT CASSLPRGRDSPLHF TRBJ1-6 TRBD1 - TRBV27
TGTGCCAGCAGCTTAAGTATCTACGGGGAGCTGTTTTTT CASSLSIYGELFF TRBJ2-2 - - TRBV7-2
TGTGCCAGCAGCTTGTGGACTAGCGGCCACAATGAGCAGTTCTTC CASSLWTSGHNEQFF TRBJ2-1 TRBD2 - TRBV13
TGTGCCAGCAGCTTGGGGGCTGGGAGCAATCAGCCCCAGCATTTT CASSLGAGSNQPQHF TRBJ1-5 - few TRBV5-5
TGCGCCAGCAGCCACCCGACAGGAGGTGGCTACACCTTC CASSHPTGGGYTF TRBJ1-2 - - TRBV5-1
TGTGCCAGCAGGGCACGGAGGGGCGAAACTGAAGCTTTCTTT CASRARRGETEAFF TRBJ1-1 - - TRBV2
TGTGCCAGCAGCCCTCCTACAGATACGCAGTATTTT CASSPPTDTQYF TRBJ2-3 - - TRBV9
TGCAGCGTAGGACAGGGGTGGGATGAAAAACTGTTTTTT CSVGQGWDEKLFF TRBJ1-4 TRBD1 - TRBV29-1
TGTGCCAGCAGCCCCTCGTTGGGACAGGGCGACGCTGAAGCTTTCTTT CASSPSLGQGDAEAFF TRBJ1-1 TRBD1 - TRBV3-1/TRBV3-2
TGCAGCGTTGTCGGGGGTGACCAAGAGACCCAGTACTTC CSVVGGDQETQYF TRBJ2-5 - - TRBV29-1
TGTGCCAGCAGTGAAGCACAGGGGTCCCAGGGTGATGAGCAGTTCTTC CASSEAQGSQGDEQFF TRBJ2-1 TRBD1 - TRBV25-1
TGTGCCAGCACCACGACAAACACCAACTATGGCTACACCTTC CASTTTNTNYGYTF TRBJ1-2 - - TRBV28
TGTGCCAGCAGCCTTACAGGGGAGATAAGTGGTGAGCAGTTCTTC CASSLTGEISGEQFF TRBJ2-1 TRBD1 - TRBV7-2
TGTGCCATCAGGGAGGGACTAGCGGTCTCCTACAATGAGCAGTTCTTC CAIREGLAVSYNEQFF TRBJ2-1 TRBD2 - TRBV10-3
TGTGCCAGCAGCCTGGACAGGGGCAATCAGCCCCAGCATTTT CASSLDRGNQPQHF TRBJ1-5 TRBD1 - TRBV7-2
TGTGCCAGCAGCCTTTGGACTAGCGGTATTTACAATGAGCAGTTCTTC CASSLWTSGIYNEQFF TRBJ2-1 TRBD2 - TRBV3-1/TRBV3-2
TGTGCCTGGAGTCCGGACAGGGACTCACCCCTCCACTTT CAWSPDRDSPLHF TRBJ1-6 TRBD1 - TRBV30
TGTGCCAGCAGTTCGATACCGGCAGATACGCAGTATTTT CASSSIPADTQYF TRBJ2-3 - - TRBV12-3/TRBV12-4
TGCAGTGCTAGTTCGGACAGGGACGGTTCACCCCTCCACTTT CSASSDRDGSPLHF TRBJ1-6 TRBD1 - TRBV20-1
TGTGCCAGCGGTGGGCGGTCAAAACATTTT CASGGRSKHF TRBJ1-5 - once TRBV2
TGTGCCAGCAGTTACCTACAGGGGGGTGTTGAAGCTTTCTTT CASSYLQGGVEAFF TRBJ1-1 TRBD1 once TRBV6-5
TGTGCCAGTAGTATAGCGGGAGGGTCGGGAAACATTCAGTACTTC CASSIAGGSGNIQYF TRBJ2-4 TRBD2 - TRBV19
TGTGCCAGCAGTGTGGACATCCCACTTCCCTATGGCTACACCTTC CASSVDIPLPYGYTF TRBJ1-2 - - TRBV28
TGTGCCACCCGGCCACCGGGACTAGCTGAAGATGAGCAGTTCTTC CATRPPGLAEDEQFF TRBJ2-1 TRBD2 - TRBV10-3
TGTGCCAGCAGCTCCGGGACAGCCAGAGTTTATGAGCAGTTCTTC CASSSGTARVYEQFF TRBJ2-1 TRBD1 - TRBV5-4
TGTGCCAGCAGCCAACCGGAACTAGCGGGAGGAGGTGAGCAGTTCTTC CASSQPELAGGGEQFF TRBJ2-1 TRBD2 - TRBV3-1/TRBV3-2
TGTGCCAGCAGCCGGGGACAGGGCATAACCTACGAGCAGTACTTC CASSRGQGITYEQYF TRBJ2-7 TRBD1 - TRBV27
TGTGCCAGCAGTGAGGAAGCGGACCCCACAGATACGCAGTATTTT CASSEEADPTDTQYF TRBJ2-3 - - TRBV2
TGTGCCAGCACCCTCGGGGAGGCCCAGCATTTT CASTLGEAQHF TRBJ1-5 - - TRBV12-3/TRBV12-4
TGTGCCAGCAGCTTAGACCCGGTCTCCTACGAGCAGTACTTC CASSLDPVSYEQYF TRBJ2-7 - few TRBV11-2
TGCGCCAGCAGCCGGGGACAGGGGACATTTTCCCACAGTGAAGCTTTCTTT CASSRGQGTFSHSEAFF TRBJ1-1 TRBD1 once TRBV4-3
TGCGCCAGCAGCTTGGTAGGCAGGGCAGGCACCGGGGAGCTGTTTTTT CASSLVGRAGTGELFF TRBJ2-2 - - TRBV5-1
TGTGCCAGTAGTATAGGTCGTACAGGGGTCACAGATACGCAGTATTTT CASSIGRTGVTDTQYF TRBJ2-3 TRBD1 - TRBV19
TGTGCCAGCTCACCTCAGACAGAGCTAGCCAAAAACATTCAGTACTTC CASSPQTELAKNIQYF TRBJ2-4 - - TRBV18
TGCGCCAGCAGCTTGGGCCTCGGACAACTGAACACTGAAGCTTTCTTT CASSLGLGQLNTEAFF TRBJ1-1 - - TRBV5-1
TGTGCCAGCAGCTTGGAGGCGGGGAACTATGGCTACACCTTC CASSLEAGNYGYTF TRBJ1-2 - - TRBV5-4
TGTGCCAGCGGCCTAGGGACACCAAGGGGTCAGCCCCAGCATTTT CASGLGTPRGQPQHF TRBJ1-5 - - TRBV7-6
TGTGCCGGCTCCACGACGGGACTCTATGGCTACACCTTC CAGSTTGLYGYTF TRBJ1-2 - once TRBV2
TGTGCCTGGAGTGTTTGGACAGGGTCGACTATACCTTATGGCTACACCTTC CAWSVWTGSTIPYGYTF TRBJ1-2 TRBD1 - TRBV30
TGCGCCAGCAGCCAAGATCGCGGGGTAAACTACGAGCAGTACTTC CASSQDRGVNYEQYF TRBJ2-7 - - TRBV4-1
TGTGCCAGCAGTCTACAGGGAAATCGGGAAAAACTGTTTTTT CASSLQGNREKLFF TRBJ1-4 - - TRBV28
TGTGCCAGCAGGCTAGCTCGGGAACGGTATGGCTACACCTTC CASRLARERYGYTF TRBJ1-2 - - TRBV2
TGTGCCAGCAGCCTCAAGTGGGGGGGAACTACGTCCCAGCATTTT CASSLKWGGTTSQHF TRBJ1-5 - - TRBV27
TGTGCCAGCAGCTACTTGCGCCGGGACAGGGGAGGCTACACCTTC CASSYLRRDRGGYTF TRBJ1-2 TRBD1 - TRBV7-8
TGTGCCAGCAGCTTGGGACAGGGCTGGAACACTGAAGCTTTCTTT CASSLGQGWNTEAFF TRBJ1-1 TRBD1 - TRBV11-3
TGTGCCAGCAGTGAATTCCTCTTGGCCAATTCACCCCTCCACTTT CASSEFLLANSPLHF TRBJ1-6 - - TRBV2
TGTGCCAGCAGTTTCCGGACAGACACTGAAGCTTTCTTT CASSFRTDTEAFF TRBJ1-1 - - TRBV12-3/TRBV12-4
TGTGCCAGCAGTTACCAATCCGGGTCGCACTATGGCTACACCTTC CASSYQSGSHYGYTF TRBJ1-2 - - TRBV6-5
TGCGCCAGCAGCGCCATCGACGGGAGGACAGATACGCAGTATTTT CASSAIDGRTDTQYF TRBJ2-3 TRBD2 - TRBV5-1
TGTGCCAGCAGCTTAGATATGAGCGGGCCCCAGTTCTTC CASSLDMSGPQFF TRBJ2-1 - - TRBV11-3
TGTGCCAGCAGCGTAGTGGCGGGAGCCCCAGATACGCAGTATTTT CASSVVAGAPDTQYF TRBJ2-3 TRBD2 - TRBV9
TGTGCCATCCCATCCAGGAGGAACTACAATGAGCAGTTCTTC CAIPSRRNYNEQFF TRBJ2-1 - - TRBV5-4
TGTGCCAGCAGCTTAACCTCGTACGGGGGGCCAAATCAGCCCCAGCATTTT CASSLTSYGGPNQPQHF TRBJ1-5 - - TRBV7-8